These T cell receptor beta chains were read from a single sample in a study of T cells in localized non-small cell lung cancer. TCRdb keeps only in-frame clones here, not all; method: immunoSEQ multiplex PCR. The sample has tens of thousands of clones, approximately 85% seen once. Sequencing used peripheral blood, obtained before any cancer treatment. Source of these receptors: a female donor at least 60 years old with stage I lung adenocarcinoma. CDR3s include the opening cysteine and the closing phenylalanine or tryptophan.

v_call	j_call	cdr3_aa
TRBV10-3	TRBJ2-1	CAISTREGNEQFF
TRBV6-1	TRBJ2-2	CASKMDANTGELFF
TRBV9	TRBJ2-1	CASSAGGASLNEQFF
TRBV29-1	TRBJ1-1	CSGLGQNTEAFF
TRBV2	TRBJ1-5	CASSEGQLNQPQHF
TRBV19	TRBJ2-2	CASSPSPRNTGELFF
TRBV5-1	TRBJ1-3	CASSRSGELGNTIYF
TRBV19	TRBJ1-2	CASSSRDYGYTF
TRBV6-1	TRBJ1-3	CASSAFQGVSGNTIYF
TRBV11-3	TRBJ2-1	CASSFGSSYNEQFF
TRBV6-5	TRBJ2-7	CASSRGGYEQYF
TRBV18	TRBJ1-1	CASSPLAAGAGTEAFF
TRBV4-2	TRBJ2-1	CASSQGGDNYNEQFF
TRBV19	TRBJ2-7	CASTWGAGSEQYF
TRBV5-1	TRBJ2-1	CASSLDLSSYNEQFF
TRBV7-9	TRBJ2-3	CASSPKGPISTDTQYF
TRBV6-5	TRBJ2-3	CASSSRDTQYF
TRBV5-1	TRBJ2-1	CASSLGTSGAPSYNEQFF
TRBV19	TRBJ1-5	CASSIGGSGVANHKINQPQHF
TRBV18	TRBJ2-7	CASSPTGSSYEQYF
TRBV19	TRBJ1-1	CASSPDRRLNTEAFF
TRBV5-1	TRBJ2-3	CASSLFSTDTQYF